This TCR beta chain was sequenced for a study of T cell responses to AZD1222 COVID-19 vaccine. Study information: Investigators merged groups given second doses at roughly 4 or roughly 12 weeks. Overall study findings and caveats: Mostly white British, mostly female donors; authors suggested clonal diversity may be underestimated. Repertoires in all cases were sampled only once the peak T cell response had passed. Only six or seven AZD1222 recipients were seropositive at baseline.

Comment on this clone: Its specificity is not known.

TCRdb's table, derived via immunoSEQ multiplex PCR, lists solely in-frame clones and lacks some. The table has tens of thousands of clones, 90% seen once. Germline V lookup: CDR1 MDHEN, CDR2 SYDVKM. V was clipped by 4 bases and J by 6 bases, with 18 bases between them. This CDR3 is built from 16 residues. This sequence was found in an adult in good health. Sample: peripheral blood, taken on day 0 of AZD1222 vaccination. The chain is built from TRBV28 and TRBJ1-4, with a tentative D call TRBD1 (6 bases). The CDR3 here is CASSSLGTIGDEKLFF. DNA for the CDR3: TGTGCCAGCAGTTCTCTAGGGACAATCGGGGATGAAAAACTGTTTTTT.